Each of the 29 T cell receptor beta chains below was sequenced from the same sample in a study of T cells in tumors after PD-1 blockade. The table came from immunoSEQ multiplex PCR; TCRdb's copy has only in-frame clones and leaves some out. Of 45,000 to 60,000 clones detected, approximately 80% appear once; the ten largest clones hold roughly 9.4%. This material consisted of PBMCs, taken before anti-PD-1 therapy. These receptors all come from a human donor with advanced basal cell or squamous cell carcinoma (not recorded which).

The V gene is TRBV9, the J gene TRBJ2-5; D remains unclear. CDR1 is SGDLS and CDR2 is YYNGEE in the germline V gene. V lost 0 bases and J lost 5, with 11 bases in between. This CDR3 is 14 amino acids long. This chain's CDR3 is CASSVEPHPETQYF. The CDR3 nucleotides are TGTGCCAGCAGCGTAGAACCCCACCCGGAGACCCAGTACTTC.

This chain uses TRBV19 with TRBJ2-3; TRBD2 aligns across 8 bases. The CDR3 length is 15 residues. Germline V gene sequence: CDR1 LNHDA, CDR2 SQIVND (reference sequence). V lost 3 bases and J lost 4; bases outside the gene matches: 6. DNA of the CDR3: TGTGCCAGTAGTATGGGAGCGGGAGTGGCAGATACGCAGTATTTT. The encoded protein is CASSMGAGVADTQYF.

The gene calls are TRBV5-4 and TRBJ2-4; D may be TRBD1 or TRBD2 (6 bases each). V was trimmed by 3 bases and J by 6 bases, leaving 19 bases between them. Germline CDR1 SGHNT, CDR2 YYREEE (reference sequence). This CDR3 comprises 16 residues. The CDR3 DNA reads TGTGCCAGCAGCTCGGCCTCGGGGGCCGCGGGAAACATTCAGTACTTC. This codes for CASSSASGAAGNIQYF. The entire variable domain, with the rest obtained from reference TRBV5-4 and TRBJ2-4, is as follows: ETGVTQSPTHLIKTRGQQVTLRCSSQSGHNTVSWYQQALGQGPQFIFQYYREEENGRGNFPPRFSGLQFPNYSSELNVNALELDDSALYLCASSSASGAAGNIQYFGAGTRLSVL.

V is TRBV3-1 (or the pseudogene TRBV3-2) and J is TRBJ1-4, with a tentative D call TRBD1 (5 bases). The CDR3 is 15 residues long. Germline lookup yields CDR1 LGHDT and CDR2 YNNKEL (reference sequence). V lost 1 base, J lost 7 bases, and 13 bases lay in between. CDR3 sequence: CASSQGMAGLEKLFF. CDR3 sequence (DNA): TGTGCCAGCAGCCAAGGGATGGCAGGGCTTGAAAAACTGTTTTTT.

In this sample, this clone turned up a few times. This chain links TRBV19 with TRBJ1-5, with D tentatively TRBD1 (5 bases). The CDR3 extends over 17 amino acids. The germline gives CDR1 LNHDA, CDR2 SQIVND (reference sequence). V lost 0 bases and J 5 bases, leaving 17 bases between the germline ends. This chain's CDR3 is CASSIDSRDSLYQPQHF. Written as DNA, the CDR3 is TGTGCCAGTAGTATAGACTCCAGGGACTCACTCTATCAGCCCCAGCATTTT.

This clone showed up just a few times. The chain links TRBV18 to TRBJ1-4; 8 nucleotides match TRBD1. V lost 2 bases to trimming and J lost 4 bases; unmatched junction nucleotides: 15. The length of the CDR3 is 19 residues. In germline, CDR1 is KGHSH, CDR2 LQKENI. The DNA for the CDR3 is TGTGCCAGCTCACCAAGCCTCCCCCGAGAGACAGGGGATAATGAAAAACTGTTTTTT. It translates to CASSPSLPRETGDNEKLFF.

This chain joins TRBV2 and TRBJ2-1; tentatively, D is TRBD1 (5 bases). Trimming took off 7 bases at V and 6 bases at J, with 10 bases between the two ends. Germline assignment: CDR1 SNHLY and CDR2 FYNNEI. This CDR3 comprises 12 residues. CDR3 amino acids: CASTGKINEQFF. The CDR3 coding sequence is TGTGCCAGCACAGGGAAGATCAATGAGCAGTTCTTC.

This clone has just a few counts. CDR3 in amino acids: CASSLAVGLAGGREQFF. The CDR3 DNA is TGCGCCAGCAGCTTGGCAGTGGGACTAGCGGGAGGGCGTGAGCAGTTCTTC. The V gene is TRBV5-1, the J gene TRBJ2-1; 16 nucleotides agree with TRBD2. The germline V gene has CDR1 SGHRS and CDR2 YFSETQ. This CDR3 has 17 residues. Trimming took 0 bases from V and 9 from J; bases not matched to a gene: 6.

This clone showed up just a few times. This chain uses TRBV7-8 with TRBJ1-6; a possible D gene is TRBD1 (6 bases). The length of the CDR3 is 15 residues. V lost 5 bases and J lost 7, with 15 bases in between. Germline values: CDR1 SGHVS, CDR2 FQNEAQ. CDR3 coding DNA: TGTGCCAGCAGCCCCGGGACTCAGGGGAATTCACCCCTCCACTTT. This sequence encodes CASSPGTQGNSPLHF.

This clone was seen only a few times. The chain uses TRBV7-6 and TRBJ1-2, with D possibly TRBD1 on 5 matching bases. V was pared by 3 bases and J by 0 bases, with 17 bases between. The V gene's germline CDR1 is SGHVS and CDR2 FNYEAQ. The CDR3 is made up of 17 amino acids. The CDR3 reads CASSFGGEALANYGYTF. As DNA, the CDR3 is TGTGCCAGCAGCTTCGGGGGGGAGGCCCTAGCTAACTATGGCTACACCTTC.

The chain combines TRBV6-5 with TRBJ1-1, with 7 bases that match TRBD1. The CDR3 loop spans 15 amino acids. Germline values: CDR1 MNHEY, CDR2 SVGAGI. The V and J ends lost 0 bases and 1 base, in that order; junction bases with no gene match: 2. The CDR3 protein is CASSYSRGRNTEAFF. The CDR3 coding sequence is TGTGCCAGCAGTTACTCGAGGGGGCGGAACACTGAAGCTTTCTTT.

The chain joins TRBV29-1 to TRBJ1-4; 9 bases are a match to TRBD1. The CDR3 totals 13 residues. V shed 6 bases, J shed 6 bases, and the junction held 5 bases outside the gene matches. CDR1 is SQVTM, CDR2 ANQGSEA, per germline. In DNA, the CDR3 is TGCAGCGTGGTCCGGGACAGGGATGAAAAACTGTTTTTT. Protein sequence: CSVVRDRDEKLFF.

The chain uses TRBV19 and TRBJ1-5; 7 bases align to TRBD1. The germline V gene encodes CDR1 LNHDA and CDR2 SQIVND (reference sequence). V lost 4 bases to trimming and J lost 4 bases; unmatched junction nucleotides: 10. The CDR3 covers 16 residues. CDR3 sequence reads: CASSTRTGLTNQPQHF. CDR3 nucleotide sequence: TGTGCCAGTAGTACGAGGACAGGACTTACGAATCAGCCCCAGCATTTT.

This clone occurred once. This sequence joins TRBV29-1 and TRBJ2-3, with a tentative D call TRBD1 (6 bases). Trimming pared 0 bases from V and 6 bases from J, leaving 13 bases between. The CDR3 sequence is 14 residues long. The germline V gene encodes CDR1 SQVTM and CDR2 ANQGSEA. As DNA, the CDR3 is TGCAGCGTTGAAGATGCCAGGGGTGCGGATACGCAGTATTTT. The encoded protein is CSVEDARGADTQYF.

The CDR3 loop is CSSTGTDTGELFF. CDR3 bases: TGCAGCTCTACAGGGACAGACACCGGGGAGCTGTTTTTT. This chain links TRBV29-1 with TRBJ2-2; 7 nucleotides line up with TRBD1. The CDR3 consists of 13 residues. The germline CDR1 and CDR2 sequences are SQVTM and ANQGSEA. The V and J ends lost 8 bases and 3 bases, in that order; junction bases with no gene match: 6.

This clone was seen once. The chain employs TRBV6-5 and TRBJ1-6, with D perhaps TRBD1 (6 bases). CDR1 MNHEY and CDR2 SVGAGI come from the germline V gene. Trimming shortened V by 7 bases and J by 3 bases, and 13 bases separated the two germline ends. The CDR3 is 15 residues long. The CDR3 region is CASNTGQLYNSPLHF. The CDR3 DNA reads TGTGCCAGCAACACAGGACAGCTCTATAATTCACCCCTCCACTTT.

V and J are TRBV19 and TRBJ1-4; possible D gene TRBD1, 5 bases. The CDR3 consists of 15 residues. V lost 5 bases, J lost 11 bases, and 21 bases lay in between. The germline V gene encodes CDR1 LNHDA and CDR2 SQIVND (reference sequence). CDR3 sequence (DNA): TGTGCCAGTAGTCTGGGGAATCGGAGGGGTGACAAACTGTTTTTT. This encodes CASSLGNRRGDKLFF.

The rearrangement uses TRBV5-4 and TRBJ1-6, with D tentatively TRBD1 (5 bases). The CDR3 runs to 15 residues. The germline V and J ends were trimmed by 0 bases and 10 bases, with 14 bases remaining between them. The germline V gene has CDR1 SGHNT and CDR2 YYREEE (reference sequence). The CDR3, as DNA: TGTGCCAGCAGCTTGGCTGGCAGGGTGGACTCACCCCTCCACTTT. This sequence encodes CASSLAGRVDSPLHF.

This clone was counted a few times. The V gene is TRBV6-5, the J gene TRBJ1-3, with a tentative D call TRBD1 (5 bases). V lost 8 bases, J lost 8 bases, and 10 bases lay in between. Germline assignment: CDR1 MNHEY and CDR2 SVGAGI. This CDR3 has 11 residues. The DNA for the CDR3 is TGTGCCAGCCGGCAAGGGGACACCATATATTTT. Translating gives CASRQGDTIYF.

Details on this clone: One junction end does not reproduce the germline sequence, and a read error may be involved. J is TRBJ2-1 and V is TRBV25-1; TRBD2 matches 7 bases. Germline values: CDR1 MGHDK, CDR2 SYGVNS. The CDR3 length is 13 residues. The CDR3 nucleotides read TGTGCCAGCAGTGAATCCTGGGAGGGGTTTGTGGTCTTC. It specifies CASSESWEGFVVF.

V gene TRBV7-2 combines with J gene TRBJ1-1; D call uncertain. The germline V gene has CDR1 SGHTA and CDR2 FQGNSA. Deletions cut 1 base from V and 5 bases from J, with 8 bases between. This CDR3 region has 13 residues. DNA of the CDR3: TGTGCCAGCAGCTTAGATGGGCGGACTGAAGCTTTCTTT. Its protein is CASSLDGRTEAFF. Supplemented by reference TRBV7-2 and TRBJ1-1, the full variable domain reads GAGVSQSPSNKVTEKGKDVELRCDPISGHTALYWYRQSLGQGLEFLIYFQGNSAPDKSGLPSDRFSAERTGGSVSTLTIQRTQQEDSAVYLCASSLDGRTEAFFGQGTRLTVV.

The CDR3 region has the DNA TGTGCCAGCAGCTCGCGGGACTATGGCTACACCTTC. It translates to CASSSRDYGYTF. The V call is TRBV7-9, the J call TRBJ1-2; the D is unclear. Between the trimmed V and J ends, which lost 4 bases and 3 bases, there was a span of 6 bases. The CDR3 is 12 residues long. Germline V gene sequence: CDR1 SEHNR, CDR2 FQNEAQ (reference sequence). The whole variable domain, filled in from reference TRBV7-9 and TRBJ1-2, reads DTGVSQNPRHKITKRGQNVTFRCDPISEHNRLYWYRQTLGQGPEFLTYFQNEAQLEKSRLLSDRFSAERPKGSFSTLEIQRTEQGDSAMYLCASSSRDYGYTFGSGTRLTVV.

The V and J genes are TRBV9 and TRBJ2-5; no definite D call. This CDR3 has 12 amino acids. V shed 6 bases and J shed 0 bases, with 6 bases lying between them. The germline V gene encodes CDR1 SGDLS and CDR2 YYNGEE. The CDR3 bases are TGTGCCAGCACAAGAGACCAAGAGACCCAGTACTTC. Translated: CASTRDQETQYF.

The chain links TRBV2 to TRBJ1-3, with 7 bases matching TRBD1. The CDR3 length is 18 residues. Germline CDR1 reads SNHLY; CDR2 reads FYNNEI. Trimming cost V 7 bases and J 1 base; bases outside gene matches: 16. This CDR3 is CASTYPVGRGDSGNTIYF. Written as DNA, the CDR3 is TGTGCCAGCACTTACCCGGTGGGCAGGGGGGATTCTGGAAACACCATATATTTT.

The V and J genes are TRBV29-1 and TRBJ1-2; 10 bases line up with TRBD1. The CDR3 spans 12 residues. CDR1 is SQVTM and CDR2 is ANQGSEA in the germline V gene. J was trimmed by 4 bases and V by 7 bases; bases with no gene match: 3. DNA for the CDR3: TGCAGCGGACAGGGGGCTGGCTATGGCTACACCTTC. Translating gives CSGQGAGYGYTF.

V usage is TRBV7-2 and J usage is TRBJ2-7, with D unclear. The germline V gene has CDR1 SGHTA and CDR2 FQGNSA. The CDR3 has 14 amino acids. Trimming took 1 base from V and 2 from J, leaving 9 bases between them. Here the CDR3 DNA reads TGTGCCAGCAGCTTAGACGGGCACACCTACGAGCAGTACTTC. Amino acids: CASSLDGHTYEQYF.

J is TRBJ2-1 and V is TRBV10-1; 11 positions match TRBD1. Germline CDR1 reads WNHNN; CDR2 reads SYGVQD (reference sequence). This CDR3 contains 18 residues. V trimming: 0 bases; J trimming: 7 bases; junction bases outside the gene matches: 11. The CDR3 nucleotides are TGCGCCAGCAGTGAGTCGTTGGAGCGGACAGGGGGCAGGAATGAGCAGTTCTTC. Its protein product is CASSESLERTGGRNEQFF.

The chain uses TRBV7-9 and TRBJ2-1; D tentatively fits TRBD1 or TRBD2 (5 bases each). V dropped 1 base and J dropped 7 bases, with 17 bases sitting between them. CDR1 is SEHNR, CDR2 FQNEAQ, per germline (reference sequence). This CDR3 has 16 amino acids. The CDR3 DNA reads as TGTGCCAGCAGCTTAGTCGGGGCCATTGCTGGGAATGAGCAGTTCTTC. Its protein is CASSLVGAIAGNEQFF.

The chain links TRBV6-5 to TRBJ2-7; possible D gene TRBD2, 6 bases. V lost 6 bases, J lost 2 bases, and 17 bases lay in between. In germline, CDR1 is MNHEY, CDR2 SVGAGI. The CDR3 is 15 amino acids. The CDR3 nucleotides read TGTGCCAGCAGCCCGTCCGGGACTGACCCCTACGAGCAGTACTTC. Protein product: CASSPSGTDPYEQYF.